A single sample is the source of the 31 T cell receptor beta chains below, sequenced in a study of human T cells and chemical hapten exposure. MiXCR, applied by TCRdb to the 5' RACE reads, yields one record per CDR3 protein. The repertoire includes approximately 80,000 distinct CDR3 sequences, about 15% of them detected once, and 6.8% sits in the top ten. Unfractionated whole blood yielded total RNA. Source of these receptors: a female donor in good health.

The V gene is TRBV12-3 or TRBV12-4, the J gene TRBJ2-5, with no clear D. Trimming took off 8 bases at V and 7 bases at J, with 20 bases between the two ends. CDR3 length: 14 amino acids. CDR3 amino acids: CASAPNQSKGTQYF. The DNA for the CDR3 is TGTGCCAGCGCGCCAAACCAATCCAAGGGGACCCAGTACTTC.

The chain has TRBV5-4 and TRBJ2-1, with 9 positions matching TRBD2. V trimming: 4 bases; J trimming: 9 bases; junction bases outside the gene matches: 14. Germline loops: CDR1 SGHNT, CDR2 YYREEE (reference sequence). The CDR3 is 16 residues long. The CDR3 loop is CASSPPRASGNSEQFF. DNA for the CDR3: TGTGCCAGCAGCCCTCCCCGGGCTAGCGGGAACAGTGAGCAGTTCTTC.

This clonotype was found a few times. The chain recombines TRBV20-1 with TRBJ1-5, with D possibly TRBD1 on 5 matching bases. The CDR3 is 17 amino acids. Germline V gene data show CDR1 as DFQATT and CDR2 as SNEGSKA (reference sequence). V dropped 4 bases and J dropped 5 bases, with 24 bases sitting between them. CDR3 loop: CSANPVGREGLHQPQHF. The DNA for the CDR3 is TGCAGTGCTAACCCGGTAGGCAGGGAGGGTCTCCATCAGCCCCAGCATTTT.

The chain combines TRBV27 with TRBJ2-7; 12 bases fit TRBD2. The CDR3 is 16 amino acids. Germline CDR1 is MNHEY and CDR2 is SMNVEV (reference sequence). V lost 5 bases to trimming and J lost 4 bases; unmatched junction nucleotides: 9. The DNA of the CDR3 is TGTGCCAGCAGTCCCTGGACTAGCGGGAAGTCGTACGAGCAGTACTTC. Its protein is CASSPWTSGKSYEQYF.

This clonotype was seen repeatedly, ten times or more. The V call is TRBV4-1, the J call TRBJ1-2; 8 bases are a match to TRBD1. CDR1 is MGHRA, CDR2 YSYEKL, per germline. This CDR3 contains 13 residues. Trimming at V came to 6 bases and at J to 4 bases, leaving 4 bases not matched to a gene. The CDR3 region is CASRGTGSYGYTF. Written as DNA, the CDR3 is TGCGCCAGCAGGGGGACAGGCTCCTATGGCTACACCTTC.

This clonotype appeared a few times. This chain joins TRBV20-1 and TRBJ2-1; D possibly corresponds to TRBD2 (6 bases). V lost 2 bases, J lost 8 bases, and 19 bases lay in between. The CDR3 runs 15 residues. From germline, CDR1 is DFQATT and CDR2 SNEGSKA (reference sequence). The CDR3 nucleotides are TGCAGTGCTAGAATTCCCTTCCGGGAGAAGTATGAGCAGTTCTTC. Its translation is CSARIPFREKYEQFF.

This clonotype was seen ten or more times. The gene calls are TRBV5-1 and TRBJ1-1; 7 bases are shared with TRBD1. The trim removed 0 bases at V and 4 bases at J, leaving 3 bases unmatched. The germline gives CDR1 SGHRS, CDR2 YFSETQ. The CDR3 covers 14 residues. The CDR3 protein is CASSLDRGSTEAFF. As DNA, the CDR3 is TGCGCCAGCAGCTTGGACAGGGGCTCCACTGAAGCTTTCTTT.

This clonotype occurred a few times. The chain combines TRBV5-8 with TRBJ2-1; tentatively, D is TRBD1 (6 bases). CDR3 size: 15 residues. V lost 1 base and J lost 0, with 8 bases in between. Germline CDR1 is SGHTS and CDR2 is YDEGEE. The CDR3 is CASSLRGSSYNEQFF. The CDR3 coding sequence is TGTGCCAGCAGCTTGAGGGGGAGCTCCTACAATGAGCAGTTCTTC.

The table lists this clonotype with a few counts. J is TRBJ1-1 and V is TRBV12-5; D not certain. CDR1 and CDR2 (germline): LGHNT, FRNRAP. This CDR3 is 14 amino acids long. Trimming took 2 bases from V and 5 from J, leaving 12 bases between them. The CDR3 coding sequence is TGTGCTAGTGGTTTGAGAGGAGCGGGGACTGAAGCTTTCTTT. Residues: CASGLRGAGTEAFF.

This clonotype was seen a handful of times. This chain uses TRBV5-4 with TRBJ1-2; TRBD1 matches 10 bases. The CDR3 loop spans 13 amino acids. J was trimmed by 6 bases and V by 2 bases; bases with no gene match: 1. Looked up from germline, CDR1 is SGHNT and CDR2 is YYREEE (reference sequence). In nucleotides, the CDR3 is TGTGCCAGCAGCTTCGACAGGGGGCATGGCTACACCTTC. Translated: CASSFDRGHGYTF. The variable domain in full, with the rest retrieved from reference TRBV5-4 and TRBJ1-2, is ETGVTQSPTHLIKTRGQQVTLRCSSQSGHNTVSWYQQALGQGPQFIFQYYREEENGRGNFPPRFSGLQFPNYSSELNVNALELDDSALYLCASSFDRGHGYTFGSGTRLTVV.

This clonotype was detected a few times. In nucleotides, the CDR3 is TGTGCCAGCAGCTACACAATACACACACTGAGCTCTGGGGCCAACGTCCTGACTTTC. This translates into CASSYTIHTLSSGANVLTF. The rearrangement uses TRBV11-2 and TRBJ2-6; no firm D call. The germline V gene encodes CDR1 SGHAT and CDR2 FQNNGV. V was trimmed by 4 bases and J by 0 bases, leaving 19 bases between them. This CDR3 is built from 19 residues.

This clonotype was detected a few times. The J gene is TRBJ2-1, the V gene TRBV12-3 or TRBV12-4, with 12 nucleotides matching TRBD2. Germline trimming cut 10 bases from V and 9 bases from J; bases unmatched to any gene: 7. CDR3 length: 13 amino acids. CDR3 DNA: TGTGCCACCGAGACTAGCGGGAGTGGTGAGCAGTTCTTC. Translated: CATETSGSGEQFF.

DNA for the CDR3: TGTGCCAGCAGTTATGAAGGCCGTTACACTGAAGCTTTCTTT. It is translated as CASSYEGRYTEAFF. This sequence joins TRBV6-5 and TRBJ1-1; D is unclear. CDR1 is MNHEY and CDR2 is SVGAGI in the germline V gene. There are 14 residues in the CDR3. With 3 bases removed from V and 3 bases from J, the gap between germline ends came to 11 bases.

This clonotype was observed a handful of times. V gene TRBV7-2 combines with J gene TRBJ2-1; 7 positions match TRBD2. Germline V gene lookup returns CDR1 SGHTA and CDR2 FQGNSA. CDR3 size: 13 residues. With V trimmed by 1 base and J by 9 bases, 3 bases remained unmatched. In nucleotides, the CDR3 is TGTGCCAGCAGCTTAGTAAGGGAGGGTGAGCAGTTCTTC. Its protein is CASSLVREGEQFF. Using reference TRBV7-2 and TRBJ2-1 for the parts outside the CDR3, the full variable domain is GAGVSQSPSNKVTEKGKDVELRCDPISGHTALYWYRQSLGQGLEFLIYFQGNSAPDKSGLPSDRFSAERTGGSVSTLTIQRTQQEDSAVYLCASSLVREGEQFFGPGTRLTVL.

The gene calls are TRBV11-2 and TRBJ1-4; possible D gene TRBD1, 5 bases. The V gene lost 4 bases and the J gene lost 7 bases, with 13 bases spanning the gap. The CDR3 runs to 14 residues. Germline CDR1 and CDR2: SGHAT and FQNNGV. Here the CDR3 reads CASSYTPRVEKLFF. CDR3 nucleotides: TGTGCCAGCAGCTACACCCCCAGGGTTGAAAAACTGTTTTTT.

This chain links TRBV3-2 with TRBJ1-2; the table's D call of TRBD1 was not tested on the DNA. TRBV3-2 is a pseudogene locus. The length of the CDR3 is 13 residues. The CDR3 spells CASSRGGRDGYTF. The CDR3 nucleotides read TGTGCCAGCAGCCGAGGGGGGCGAGATGGCTACACCTTC.

This clonotype appeared a few times. This CDR3 reads CASSQQGGVDGYTF. In nucleotides, the CDR3 is TGTGCCAGCAGCCAACAGGGGGGCGTGGATGGCTACACCTTC. The V gene is TRBV2, the J gene TRBJ1-2; 8 bases are shared with TRBD1. With V trimmed by 6 bases and J by 6 bases, 9 bases remained unmatched. Germline lookup yields CDR1 SNHLY and CDR2 FYNNEI. CDR3 length: 14 amino acids.

This clonotype was observed at least ten times. A read error may produce the germline difference seen at one junction end. V usage is TRBV27 and J usage is TRBJ2-1, with D possibly TRBD2 on 6 matching bases. This CDR3 contains 15 residues. CDR1 and CDR2 (germline): MNHEY, SMNVEV (reference sequence). CDR3 DNA sequence: TGTGCCAGCACCTCCGGGGGAGCGGACTACAGTGAGCAGTTCTTC. Translation gives CASTSGGADYSEQFF.

The chain is built from TRBV6-2 or TRBV6-3 and TRBJ2-1, with 7 bases aligning to TRBD2. V trimming: 8 bases; J trimming: 7 bases; junction bases outside the gene matches: 11. The germline gives CDR1 MNHEY, CDR2 SVGEGT. CDR3 length equals 14 residues. The CDR3 nucleotides are TGTGCCAGCCGTCAGGGAGGGCTTCGGAATGAGCAGTTCTTC. Amino acid sequence: CASRQGGLRNEQFF.

In its sample, this clonotype was seen a few times. This chain links TRBV29-1 with TRBJ2-6; D is perhaps TRBD1 (7 bases). V was clipped by 6 bases and J by 3 bases, with 12 bases between them. Germline-derived CDR1 and CDR2 are SQVTM and ANQGSEA. The CDR3 extends over 14 amino acids. CDR3 region: CSVRQGGGANVLTF. CDR3 in DNA: TGCAGCGTCCGACAGGGAGGTGGGGCCAACGTCCTGACTTTC. The full variable domain, rest sourced from reference TRBV29-1 and TRBJ2-6, is SAVISQKPSRDICQRGTSLTIQCQVDSQVTMMFWYRQQPGQSLTLIATANQGSEATYESGFVIDKFPISRPNLTFSTLTVSNMSPEDSSIYLCSVRQGGGANVLTFGAGSRLTVL.

V usage is TRBV7-9 and J usage is TRBJ2-1; 8 nucleotides match TRBD1. V was pared by 2 bases and J by 1 base, with 13 bases of the junction left unmatched. Germline values: CDR1 SEHNR, CDR2 FQNEAQ (reference sequence). This CDR3 region has 19 residues. DNA for the CDR3: TGTGCCAGCAGCTTAATCGGGCAGGGGGCAGCCCCGTCCTACAATGAGCAGTTCTTC. Residues: CASSLIGQGAAPSYNEQFF.

This clonotype appeared a few times. CDR3 residues: CASSLESRVRDEQYF. In DNA, the CDR3 is TGCGCCAGCAGCTTGGAGTCCAGGGTGCGGGACGAGCAGTACTTC. V is TRBV5-1 and J is TRBJ2-7; D might be TRBD1 or TRBD2, each matching 5 bases. This CDR3 contains 15 residues. Trimming took off 0 bases at V and 5 bases at J, with 15 bases between the two ends. Per the germline V gene, CDR1 is SGHRS and CDR2 is YFSETQ.

CDR3 protein: CAGSGQCGANVLTF. The CDR3 region has the DNA TGTGCCGGGAGCGGACAGTGTGGGGCCAACGTCCTGACTTTC. The chain combines TRBV6-5 with TRBJ2-6; the D gene is possibly TRBD1 (6 bases). Trimming stripped 11 bases from V and 3 bases from J, with 14 bases between. Germline lookup yields CDR1 MNHEY and CDR2 SVGAGI. The CDR3 is made up of 14 amino acids.

This sequence joins TRBV7-9 and TRBJ1-2; 7 bases map to TRBD1. In germline, CDR1 is SEHNR, CDR2 FQNEAQ (reference sequence). With V trimmed by 5 bases and J by 4 bases, 13 bases remained unmatched. The CDR3 spans 16 residues. CDR3 nucleotide sequence: TGTGCCAGCAGCCCCCCAGGGGGGACAGCCGTCTATGGCTACACCTTC. Protein: CASSPPGGTAVYGYTF.

The gene calls are TRBV5-8 and TRBJ2-7, with D maybe TRBD1 (6 bases). This CDR3 spans 17 amino acids. The V gene lost 4 bases and the J gene lost 7 bases, with 27 bases spanning the gap. Germline V gene data show CDR1 as SGHTS and CDR2 as YDEGEE. The CDR3 sequence: CASSQAFGDRPSGEQYF. CDR3 nucleotides: TGTGCCAGCAGCCAGGCCTTCGGAGACAGGCCTTCTGGGGAGCAGTACTTC.

The table lists this clonotype with a few counts. The gene calls are TRBV6-6 and TRBJ1-1; 7 bases fit TRBD1. The CDR3 has 14 residues. The V and J ends lost 0 bases and 4 bases, in that order; junction bases with no gene match: 2. Germline V gene data show CDR1 as MNHNY and CDR2 as SVGAGI (reference sequence). Here the CDR3 DNA reads TGTGCCAGCAGTTACTCGTGGGACAGCACTGAAGCTTTCTTT. This gives the protein CASSYSWDSTEAFF.

The V call is TRBV5-4, the J call TRBJ2-3; perhaps TRBD2 as D (6 bases). There are 15 residues in the CDR3. The germline V gene has CDR1 SGHNT and CDR2 YYREEE (reference sequence). V lost 3 bases, J lost 0 bases, and 11 bases lay in between. The CDR3 loop reads CASSSSAFSTDTQYF. The CDR3 nucleotides read TGTGCCAGCAGCTCTAGCGCCTTTAGCACAGATACGCAGTATTTT.

The chain couples TRBV5-1 to TRBJ2-3; D possibly uses TRBD1 or TRBD2 (5 bases each). CDR3 length: 17 residues. Trimming removed 0 bases from V and 5 bases from J, with 19 bases in between. Germline V gene lookup returns CDR1 SGHRS and CDR2 YFSETQ. CDR3 in amino acids: CASSLVGTANSGDTQYF. In DNA, the CDR3 is TGCGCCAGCAGCTTGGTAGGGACCGCTAACTCCGGAGATACGCAGTATTTT.

The chain recombines TRBV11-2 with TRBJ2-3, with 7 positions matching TRBD2. After removal of 1 base from V and 6 bases from J, the junction contained 4 bases not matched to a gene. The CDR3 sequence is 14 residues long. CDR1 is SGHAT, CDR2 FQNNGV, per germline. CDR3 bases: TGTGCCAGCAGCTTAGTGATTAGCGGGGATACGCAGTATTTT. Translation: CASSLVISGDTQYF.

The V and J genes are TRBV24-1 and TRBJ1-1; D not certain. V lost 6 bases and J lost 7, with 14 bases in between. Germline lookup yields CDR1 KGHDR and CDR2 SFDVKD. This CDR3 spans 13 amino acids. This chain's CDR3 is CATSSMDGLEAFF. The DNA of the CDR3 is TGTGCCACCAGTTCCATGGACGGGCTTGAAGCTTTCTTT.

This clonotype came up a few times. This sequence joins TRBV6-5 and TRBJ2-4; 7 positions agree with TRBD1. The CDR3 runs to 15 residues. The J segment lost 2 bases and the V segment lost 2 bases, leaving 3 bases of the junction unmatched. Looked up from germline, CDR1 is MNHEY and CDR2 is SVGAGI. In DNA form, the CDR3 reads TGTGCCAGCAGTTACCAAGGGGGCCCCAAAAACATTCAGTACTTC. Amino acids: CASSYQGGPKNIQYF.